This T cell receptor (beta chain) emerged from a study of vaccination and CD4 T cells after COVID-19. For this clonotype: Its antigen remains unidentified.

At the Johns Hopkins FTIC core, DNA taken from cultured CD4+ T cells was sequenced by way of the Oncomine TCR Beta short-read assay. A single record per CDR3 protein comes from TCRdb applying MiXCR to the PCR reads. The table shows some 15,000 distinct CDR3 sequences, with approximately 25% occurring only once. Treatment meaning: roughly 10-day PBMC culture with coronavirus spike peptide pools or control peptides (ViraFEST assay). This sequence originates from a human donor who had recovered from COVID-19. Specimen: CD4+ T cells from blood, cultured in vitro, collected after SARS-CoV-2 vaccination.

This chain's CDR3 is CASRIEPAANEKLFF. CDR3 DNA sequence: TGTGCCAGCAGAATTGAACCAGCCGCTAATGAAAAACTGTTTTTT. The chain carries TRBV2 and TRBJ1-4; D ambiguous. Trimming stripped 6 bases from V and 3 bases from J, with 14 bases between. Germline CDR1 SNHLY, CDR2 FYNNEI. This CDR3 is 15 amino acids long.